This entry lists 5 T cell receptor beta chains sequenced from one sample in a study of cytomegalovirus exposure and HLA in healthy donors. TCRdb's copy holds only in-frame clones and misses some; the assay was immunoSEQ multiplex PCR. The sample contains over 100,000 clones, around nine tenths of which appear only once. Sequencing input: PBMCs. The receptors shown here come from a woman younger than 35 in good health and CMV-seronegative.

The chain recombines TRBV6-6 with TRBJ2-7; tentatively, D is TRBD1 (5 bases). V was trimmed by 1 base and J by 3 bases, leaving 10 bases between them. Looked up from germline, CDR1 is MNHNY and CDR2 is SVGAGI (reference sequence). This CDR3 spans 14 amino acids. This chain's CDR3 is CASSYLQAVYEQYF. CDR3 DNA sequence: TGTGCCAGCAGTTACTTACAGGCCGTCTACGAGCAGTACTTC.

The V gene is TRBV7-9, the J gene TRBJ2-7; 7 nucleotides agree with TRBD2. The CDR3 loop spans 12 amino acids. The J segment lost 1 base and the V segment lost 8 bases, leaving 2 bases of the junction unmatched. From germline, CDR1 is SEHNR and CDR2 FQNEAQ (reference sequence). The CDR3 DNA sequence: TGTGCCAGCGCACTAGCGTCCTACGAGCAGTACTTC. This codes for CASALASYEQYF.

J is TRBJ2-1 and V is TRBV20-1; D gene ambiguous. Germline CDR1 and CDR2: DFQATT and SNEGSKA (reference sequence). CDR3 length equals 10 residues. Trimming left V 3 bases short and J 10 bases short, with 7 bases between. The CDR3 sequence: CSASAREQFF. DNA of the CDR3: TGCAGTGCTAGTGCGAGGGAGCAGTTCTTC.

This clone was seen once. The chain has TRBV7-3 and TRBJ2-3; perhaps TRBD2 as D (6 bases). Germline V gene lookup returns CDR1 SGHTA and CDR2 FQGTGA. The CDR3 is 16 residues long. Trimming shortened V by 2 bases and J by 3 bases, and 15 bases separated the two germline ends. The CDR3 here is CASSLLGGSTTDTQYF. CDR3 coding DNA: TGTGCCAGCAGCTTACTGGGGGGTAGCACGACAGATACGCAGTATTTT.

V and J are TRBV30 and TRBJ2-7; D gene uncertain. The CDR3 runs to 12 residues. The germline V gene has CDR1 GTSNPN and CDR2 SVGIG (reference sequence). Between the trimmed V and J ends, which lost 1 base and 6 bases, there was a span of 10 bases. The CDR3 protein is CAWSGSFSEQYF. In DNA, the CDR3 is TGTGCCTGGAGTGGAAGCTTTTCCGAGCAGTACTTC.